Listed below are T cell receptor beta chains from one sample, sequenced in a study of blood T cell repertoires in COVID-19. The assay was immunoSEQ multiplex PCR, and TCRdb's table has in-frame clones only and misses some. Of about 220,000 clones in the sample, 70% to 90% are singletons; the top ten hold 2.9%. Sequenced input: peripheral blood. All receptors derive from a man aged 45-65 years who had recovered from COVID-19. The CDR3 runs from the conserved cysteine through the conserved F or W. D genes are given only for firm matches. Clone size, where shown, is once, few, many, or a class for clones that have expanded.

clone size,V gene,D gene,J gene,CDR3 DNA,CDR3 protein
.,TRBV5-4,.,TRBJ2-7,TGTGCCAGCAGCTTGGGCCCCGGACTGACTCCCGAGCAGTACTTC,CASSLGPGLTPEQYF
.,TRBV5-1,TRBD1,TRBJ2-2,TGCGCCAGCAGTCGGACAGGGGGCGTCGGGGAGCTGTTTTTT,CASSRTGGVGELFF
.,TRBV6-1,.,TRBJ1-5,TGTGCCAGCAGTGAAAAGGGAGGGAGTCAGCCCCAGCATTTT,CASSEKGGSQPQHF
few,TRBV19,.,TRBJ1-1,TGTGCCAGTAGTCCCGGGACATCGAACACTGAAGCTTTCTTT,CASSPGTSNTEAFF
.,TRBV28,.,TRBJ2-7,TGTGCCAGCAGTCTGCGGGGCGGGATCACCTACGAGCAGTACTTC,CASSLRGGITYEQYF
.,TRBV5-4,TRBD2,TRBJ2-1,TGTGCCAGCAGCTTGAGGACTAGCTCCTACAATGAGCAGTTCTTC,CASSLRTSSYNEQFF
.,TRBV9,TRBD2,TRBJ2-7,TGTGCCAGCAGCGTAGGGAGCGTAGCGGGAGTGTTTTACGAGCAGTACTTC,CASSVGSVAGVFYEQYF
.,TRBV27,TRBD2,TRBJ2-1,TGTGCCAGCAGTCCTAGCGGATATGGCACCTACAATGAGCAGTTCTTC,CASSPSGYGTYNEQFF
.,TRBV27,.,TRBJ1-4,TGTGCCAGCGGACTAGGTGAAAAACTGTTTTTT,CASGLGEKLFF
.,TRBV18,.,TRBJ2-3,TGTGCCAGCTCACCACGGGGGCAGGGGACGACAGATACGCAGTATTTT,CASSPRGQGTTDTQYF
.,TRBV2,TRBD2,TRBJ2-1,TGTGCCAGCAGATATACGGGACTAGCGGGAGTAAATGAGCAGTTCTTC,CASRYTGLAGVNEQFF
.,TRBV30,TRBD2,TRBJ2-1,TGTGCCTGGACTAGCGGGGTTTGGAATGAGCAGTTCTTC,CAWTSGVWNEQFF
.,TRBV7-2,.,TRBJ2-1,TGTGCCAGCAGCTACGGGGGACAGTACCTTTACAATGAGCAGTTCTTC,CASSYGGQYLYNEQFF
few,TRBV18,.,TRBJ1-2,TGTGCCAGCTCAACCGGGTTTTCTAACTATGGCTACACCTTC,CASSTGFSNYGYTF
.,TRBV19,TRBD1,TRBJ1-4,TGTGCCAGTAGGACCTCCGGGACAGGGGGTGAAAAACTGTTTTTT,CASRTSGTGGEKLFF
.,TRBV27,.,TRBJ2-5,TGTGCCAGCAGTTTATCGCCCCCGGGGACCCAGTACTTC,CASSLSPPGTQYF
.,TRBV6-6,.,TRBJ2-7,TGTGCCAGCAGCCGGGACATCTACTACGAGCAGTACTTC,CASSRDIYYEQYF
.,TRBV6-2/TRBV6-3,.,TRBJ2-7,TGTGCCAGCAGCCCCCGGGCAGGGTTTCCCTACGAGCAGTACTTC,CASSPRAGFPYEQYF
.,TRBV7-9,TRBD1,TRBJ1-5,TGTGCCAGCAGCCGACAGGGTGGAAGGGAGCCCCAGCATTTT,CASSRQGGREPQHF
once,TRBV6-5,.,TRBJ1-4,TGTGCCAGCAGCCAACTAAGTAATGAAAAACTGTTTTTT,CASSQLSNEKLFF
.,TRBV30,TRBD2,TRBJ2-1,TGTGCCTGGAGTATACCTAGGGCTAGCGGGGCCTACAATGAGCAGTTCTTC,CAWSIPRASGAYNEQFF
.,TRBV7-2,.,TRBJ2-4,TGTGCCAGCAGCCCAAGGGGGAGTACGACCAAAAACATTCAGTACTTC,CASSPRGSTTKNIQYF
.,TRBV20-1,.,TRBJ1-5,TGCAGTGCTAGTCTCGGGGGTCAGCCCCAGCATTTT,CSASLGGQPQHF
.,TRBV15,TRBD1,TRBJ2-7,TGTGCCACCTCGCGGCAGGGGGCTTCTGGCGAGCAGTACTTC,CATSRQGASGEQYF
.,TRBV11-2,TRBD2,TRBJ2-7,TGTGCCAGCAGCTTAGAAACTAGCGGGAGCTCCTACGAGCAGTACTTC,CASSLETSGSSYEQYF
.,TRBV19,.,TRBJ2-2,TGTGCCAGTAGTGCAGGGGATGCCACCGGGGAGCTGTTTTTT,CASSAGDATGELFF
.,TRBV6-5,.,TRBJ2-5,TGTGCCAGCAGTTGGCAGGGGTTTGAAGAGACCCAGTACTTC,CASSWQGFEETQYF
.,TRBV11-3,.,TRBJ2-2,TGTGCCAGCAGCTTCACAAACACCGGGGAGCTGTTTTTT,CASSFTNTGELFF
.,TRBV19,TRBD2,TRBJ2-7,TGTGCCAGTAGTATCCCTACCCGACTAGCGGGAGTGGAAGAGCAGTACTTC,CASSIPTRLAGVEEQYF
.,TRBV28,.,TRBJ1-5,TGTGCCAGCAGGTTACAGGGTAATCAGCCCCAGCATTTT,CASRLQGNQPQHF
few,TRBV27,TRBD1,TRBJ1-1,TGTGCCAGCAGTTCCAATCGAGGACAGGGCGGGCGGGCTTTCTTT,CASSSNRGQGGRAFF
.,TRBV7-2,.,TRBJ1-5,TGTGCCAGCAGCTTAGCTCCCAGGTCCCCCTATAGCAATCAGCCCCAGCATTTT,CASSLAPRSPYSNQPQHF